This T cell receptor beta chain was found in a study of blood T cell repertoires in COVID-19. The overall study: The samples span acute and convalescent COVID-19 from the United States, Italy and Spain. PBMCs, B-cell-depleted T cells, or T cells were the source of the cDNA or gDNA that made up the material.

Authors' data handling: Scientists estimated how many nucleated cells there were by amplifying reference gene primers. Method: immunoSEQ multiplex PCR; TCRdb's copy keeps in-frame clones and lacks some. The V and J calls and the clone size are those of that table, but D and trimming were determined from the DNA. The sample includes 95,000 to 110,000 clones, around nine tenths of them seen just once. Per the germline V gene, CDR1 is MNHEY and CDR2 is SVGAGI. The V segment lost 4 bases and the J segment 8 bases; nucleotides outside the gene matches: 8. The CDR3 length is 15 residues. The clonotype was recovered from a man in his fifties in a cohort sampled during active COVID-19. The source material was peripheral blood. J is TRBJ2-1 and V is TRBV6-5, with TRBD2 matching over 10 bases. Written as DNA, the CDR3 is TGTGCCAGCAGTTCCGAGCGGGGGGGCCGGGATGAGCAGTTCTTC. Protein: CASSSERGGRDEQFF.